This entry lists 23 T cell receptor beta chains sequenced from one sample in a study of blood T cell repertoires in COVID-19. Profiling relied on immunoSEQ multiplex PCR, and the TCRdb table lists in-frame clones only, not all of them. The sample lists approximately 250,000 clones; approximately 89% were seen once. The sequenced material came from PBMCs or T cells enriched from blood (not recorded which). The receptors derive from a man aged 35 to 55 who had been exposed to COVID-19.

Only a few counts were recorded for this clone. This CDR3 reads CASSRLLSGGGQPQHF. The CDR3 DNA reads TGTGCCAGCAGCCGCCTCCTTTCGGGCGGGGGTCAGCCCCAGCATTTT. The chain employs TRBV14 and TRBJ1-5; D possibly corresponds to TRBD1 (5 bases). V was cut by 4 bases and J by 6 bases, with 19 bases left in between. There are 16 residues in the CDR3. The V gene's germline CDR1 is SGHDN and CDR2 FVKESK.

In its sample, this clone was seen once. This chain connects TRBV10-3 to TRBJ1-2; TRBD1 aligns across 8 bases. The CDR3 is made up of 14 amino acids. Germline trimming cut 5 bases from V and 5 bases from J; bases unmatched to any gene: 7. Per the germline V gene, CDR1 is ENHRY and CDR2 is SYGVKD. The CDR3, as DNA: TGTGCCATCAGTCAGGGGGCGCAGGGGTATGGCTACACCTTC. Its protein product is CAISQGAQGYGYTF.

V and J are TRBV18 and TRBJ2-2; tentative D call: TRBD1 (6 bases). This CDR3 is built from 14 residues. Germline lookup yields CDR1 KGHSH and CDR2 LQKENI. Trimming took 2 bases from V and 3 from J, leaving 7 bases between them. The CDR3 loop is CASSPYRDTGELFF. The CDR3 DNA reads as TGTGCCAGCTCACCATACAGGGACACCGGGGAGCTGTTTTTT.

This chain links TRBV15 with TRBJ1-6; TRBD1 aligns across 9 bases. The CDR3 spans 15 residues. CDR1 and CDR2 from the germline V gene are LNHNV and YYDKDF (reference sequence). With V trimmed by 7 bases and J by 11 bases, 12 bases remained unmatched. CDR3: CATTILGTGRTPLHF. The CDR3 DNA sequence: TGTGCCACCACCATCTTGGGGACAGGGCGGACACCCCTCCACTTT.

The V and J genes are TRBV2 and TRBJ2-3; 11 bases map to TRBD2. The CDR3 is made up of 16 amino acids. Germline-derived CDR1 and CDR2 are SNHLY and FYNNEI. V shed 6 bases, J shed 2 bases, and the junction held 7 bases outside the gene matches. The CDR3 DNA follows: TGTGCCAGCAGCGCCCGACTAGCGGGACCCACAGATACGCAGTATTTT. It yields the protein CASSARLAGPTDTQYF.

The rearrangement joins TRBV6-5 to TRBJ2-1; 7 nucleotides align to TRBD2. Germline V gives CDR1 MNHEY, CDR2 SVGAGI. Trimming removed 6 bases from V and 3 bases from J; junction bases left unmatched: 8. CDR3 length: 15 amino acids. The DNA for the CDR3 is TGTGCCAGCAGCTCGCGGGAGCCCAACTACAATGAGCAGTTCTTC. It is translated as CASSSREPNYNEQFF.

This CDR3 is CASSTGLLAGVETQYF. The CDR3 DNA sequence: TGTGCCAGCAGCACCGGGTTGCTAGCGGGAGTGGAGACCCAGTACTTC. This rearrangement joins TRBV11-3 to TRBJ2-5, with 10 bases fitting TRBD2. Germline lookup yields CDR1 SGHNT and CDR2 YENEEA. After removal of 5 bases from V and 5 bases from J, the junction contained 11 bases not matched to a gene. The CDR3 covers 16 residues.

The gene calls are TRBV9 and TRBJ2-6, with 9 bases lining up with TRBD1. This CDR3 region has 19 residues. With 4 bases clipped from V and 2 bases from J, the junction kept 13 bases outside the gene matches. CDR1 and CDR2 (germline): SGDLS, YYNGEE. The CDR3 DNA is TGTGCCAGCAGCAACCGGGACAGGGAGAGGGAACCTGGGGCCAACGTCCTGACTTTC. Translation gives CASSNRDREREPGANVLTF.

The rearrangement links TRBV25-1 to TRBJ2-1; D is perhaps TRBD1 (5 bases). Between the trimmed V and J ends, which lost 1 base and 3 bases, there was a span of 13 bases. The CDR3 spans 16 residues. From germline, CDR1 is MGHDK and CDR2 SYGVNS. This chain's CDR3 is CASSELGQDVYNEQFF. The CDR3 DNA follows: TGTGCCAGCAGTGAATTGGGGCAGGACGTCTACAATGAGCAGTTCTTC.

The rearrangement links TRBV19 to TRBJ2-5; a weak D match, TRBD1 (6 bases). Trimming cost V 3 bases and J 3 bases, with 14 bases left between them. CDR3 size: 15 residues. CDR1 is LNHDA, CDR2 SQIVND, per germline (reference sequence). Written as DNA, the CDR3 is TGTGCCAGTAGTATGTTAACAGGGTGGAAAGAGACCCAGTACTTC. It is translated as CASSMLTGWKETQYF.

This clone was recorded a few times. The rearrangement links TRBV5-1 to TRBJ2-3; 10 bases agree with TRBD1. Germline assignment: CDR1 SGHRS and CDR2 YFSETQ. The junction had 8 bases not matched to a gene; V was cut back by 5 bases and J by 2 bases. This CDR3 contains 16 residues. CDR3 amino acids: CASSFTGTGVTDTQYF. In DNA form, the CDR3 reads TGCGCCAGCAGTTTTACCGGGACAGGGGTCACAGATACGCAGTATTTT.

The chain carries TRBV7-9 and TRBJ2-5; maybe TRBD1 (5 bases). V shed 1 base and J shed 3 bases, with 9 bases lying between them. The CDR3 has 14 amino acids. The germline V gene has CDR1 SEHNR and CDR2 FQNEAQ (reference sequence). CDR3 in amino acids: CASSLGQGEETQYF. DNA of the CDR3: TGTGCCAGCAGCTTAGGCCAGGGTGAAGAGACCCAGTACTTC.

In nucleotides, the CDR3 is TGCGCCAGCAGCTTGGAAGGACAGGGAGGAGTCTATTGGTGGGGCTACACCTTC. It translates to CASSLEGQGGVYWWGYTF. The V and J genes are TRBV5-1 and TRBJ1-2; TRBD1 matches at 8 bases. The ends lost 0 bases at V and 8 bases at J; junction bases unmatched: 18. From germline, CDR1 is SGHRS and CDR2 YFSETQ. The length of the CDR3 is 18 residues. The full variable domain, with the rest looked up from reference TRBV5-1 and TRBJ1-2, is KAGVTQTPRYLIKTRGQQVTLSCSPISGHRSVSWYQQTPGQGLQFLFEYFSETQRNKGNFPGRFSGRQFSNSRSEMNVSTLELGDSALYLCASSLEGQGGVYWWGYTFGSGTRLTVV.

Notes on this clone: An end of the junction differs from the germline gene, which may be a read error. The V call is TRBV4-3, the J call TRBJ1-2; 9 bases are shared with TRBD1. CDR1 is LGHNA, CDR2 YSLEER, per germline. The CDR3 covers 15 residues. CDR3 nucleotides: TGCGCCAGCAGTCAAGACAGGGGGTCCGGCTATGGCTACACCTTC. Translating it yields CASSQDRGSGYGYTF.

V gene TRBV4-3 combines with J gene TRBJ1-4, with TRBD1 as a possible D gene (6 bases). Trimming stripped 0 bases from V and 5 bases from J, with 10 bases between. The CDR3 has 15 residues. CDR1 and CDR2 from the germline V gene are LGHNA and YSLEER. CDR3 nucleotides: TGCGCCAGCAGCCAAGATTACAGGGTAAATGAAAAACTGTTTTTT. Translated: CASSQDYRVNEKLFF.

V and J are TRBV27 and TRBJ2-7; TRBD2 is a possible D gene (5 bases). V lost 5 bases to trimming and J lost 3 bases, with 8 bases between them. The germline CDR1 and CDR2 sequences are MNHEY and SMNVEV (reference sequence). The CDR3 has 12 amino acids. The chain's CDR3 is CASSGSGYEQYF. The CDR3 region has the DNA TGTGCCAGCAGTGGGAGTGGCTACGAGCAGTACTTC.

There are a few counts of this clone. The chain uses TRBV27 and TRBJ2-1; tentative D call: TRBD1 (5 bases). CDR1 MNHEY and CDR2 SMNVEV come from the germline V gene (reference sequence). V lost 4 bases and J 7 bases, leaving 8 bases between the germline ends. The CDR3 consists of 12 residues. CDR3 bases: TGTGCCAGCAGTTCCCCAGGGAATGAGCAGTTCTTC. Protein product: CASSSPGNEQFF.

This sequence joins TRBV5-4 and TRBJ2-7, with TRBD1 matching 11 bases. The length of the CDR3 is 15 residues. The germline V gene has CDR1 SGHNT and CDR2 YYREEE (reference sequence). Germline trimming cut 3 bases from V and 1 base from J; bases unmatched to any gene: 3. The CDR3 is CASSWGQGGSYEQYF. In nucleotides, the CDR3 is TGTGCCAGCAGCTGGGGACAGGGGGGGTCCTACGAGCAGTACTTC.

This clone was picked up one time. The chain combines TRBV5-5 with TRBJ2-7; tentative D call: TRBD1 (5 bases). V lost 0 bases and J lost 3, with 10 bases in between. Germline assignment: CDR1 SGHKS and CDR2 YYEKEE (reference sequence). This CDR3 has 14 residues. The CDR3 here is CASSLDDSGYEQYF. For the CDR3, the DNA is TGTGCCAGCAGCTTGGATGACAGTGGCTACGAGCAGTACTTC. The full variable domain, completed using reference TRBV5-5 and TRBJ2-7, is DAGVTQSPTHLIKTRGQQVTLRCSPISGHKSVSWYQQVLGQGPQFIFQYYEKEERGRGNFPDRFSARQFPNYSSELNVNALLLGDSALYLCASSLDDSGYEQYFGPGTRLTVT.

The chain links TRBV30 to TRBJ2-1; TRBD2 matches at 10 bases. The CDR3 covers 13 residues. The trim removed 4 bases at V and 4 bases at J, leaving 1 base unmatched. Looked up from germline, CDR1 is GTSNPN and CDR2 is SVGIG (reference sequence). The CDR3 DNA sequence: TGTGCCTGGATGACTAGCGGGTACAATGAGCAGTTCTTC. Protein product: CAWMTSGYNEQFF.

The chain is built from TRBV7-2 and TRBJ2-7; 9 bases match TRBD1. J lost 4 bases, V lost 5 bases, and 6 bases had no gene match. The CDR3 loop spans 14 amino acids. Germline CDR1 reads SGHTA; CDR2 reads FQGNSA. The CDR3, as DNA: TGTGCCAGCAGCCAGCGACAGGGGGGTTACGAGCAGTACTTC. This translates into CASSQRQGGYEQYF.

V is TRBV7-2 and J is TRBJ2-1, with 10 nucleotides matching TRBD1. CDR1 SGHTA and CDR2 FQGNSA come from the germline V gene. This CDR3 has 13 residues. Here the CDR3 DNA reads TGTGCTTCGGGACAGGGGCCCTACAATGAGCAGTTCTTC. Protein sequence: CASGQGPYNEQFF.

This CDR3 reads CASSVWATGRNSPLHF. The CDR3 coding sequence is TGTGCCAGCAGTGTTTGGGCGACAGGGCGTAACTCACCCCTCCACTTT. This chain joins TRBV2 and TRBJ1-6; the match to TRBD1 covers 7 bases. Germline loops: CDR1 SNHLY, CDR2 FYNNEI. After removal of 4 bases from V and 10 bases from J, the junction contained 13 bases not matched to a gene. This CDR3 has 16 residues.